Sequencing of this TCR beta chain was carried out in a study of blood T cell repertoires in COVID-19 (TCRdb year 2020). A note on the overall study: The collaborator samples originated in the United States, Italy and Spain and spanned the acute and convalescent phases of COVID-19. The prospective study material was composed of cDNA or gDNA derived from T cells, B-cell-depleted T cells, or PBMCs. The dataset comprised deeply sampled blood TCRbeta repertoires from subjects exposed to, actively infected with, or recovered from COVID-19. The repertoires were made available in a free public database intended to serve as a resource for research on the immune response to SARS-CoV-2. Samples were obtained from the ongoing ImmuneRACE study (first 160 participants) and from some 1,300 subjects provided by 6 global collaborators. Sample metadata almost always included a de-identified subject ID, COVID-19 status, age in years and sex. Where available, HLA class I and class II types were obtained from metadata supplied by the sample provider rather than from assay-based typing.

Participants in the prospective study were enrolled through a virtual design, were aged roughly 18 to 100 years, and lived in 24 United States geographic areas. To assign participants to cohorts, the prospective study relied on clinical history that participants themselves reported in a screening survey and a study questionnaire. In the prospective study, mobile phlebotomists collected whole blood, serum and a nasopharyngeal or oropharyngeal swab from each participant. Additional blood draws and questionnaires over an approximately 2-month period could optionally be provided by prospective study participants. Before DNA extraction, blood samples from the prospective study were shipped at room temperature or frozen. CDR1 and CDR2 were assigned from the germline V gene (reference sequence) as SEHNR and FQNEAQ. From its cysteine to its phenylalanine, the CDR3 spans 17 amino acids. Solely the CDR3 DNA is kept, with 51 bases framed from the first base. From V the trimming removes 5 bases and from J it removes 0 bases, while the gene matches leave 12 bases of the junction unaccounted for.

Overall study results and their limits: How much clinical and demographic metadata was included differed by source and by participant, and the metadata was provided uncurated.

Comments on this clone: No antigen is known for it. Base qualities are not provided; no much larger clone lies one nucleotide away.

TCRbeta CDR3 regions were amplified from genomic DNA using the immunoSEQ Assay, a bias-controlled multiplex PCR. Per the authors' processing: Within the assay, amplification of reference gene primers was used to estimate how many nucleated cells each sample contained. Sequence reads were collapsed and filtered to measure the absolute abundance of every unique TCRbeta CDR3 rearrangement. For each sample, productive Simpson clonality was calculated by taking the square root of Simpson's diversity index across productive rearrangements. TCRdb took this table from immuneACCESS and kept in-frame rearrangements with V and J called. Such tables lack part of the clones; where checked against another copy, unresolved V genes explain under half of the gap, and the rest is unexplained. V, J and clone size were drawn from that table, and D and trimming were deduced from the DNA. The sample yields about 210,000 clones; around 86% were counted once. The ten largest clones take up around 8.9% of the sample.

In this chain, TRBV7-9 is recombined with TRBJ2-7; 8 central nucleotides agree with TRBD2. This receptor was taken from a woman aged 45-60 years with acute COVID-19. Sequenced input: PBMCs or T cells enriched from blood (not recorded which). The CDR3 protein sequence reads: CASSILYSGGSSYEQYF. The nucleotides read TGTGCCAGCAGCATCCTTTACTCGGGGGGGAGCTCCTACGAGCAGTACTTC.